The TCR beta chain under discussion was sequenced for a study of T cell responses to AZD1222 COVID-19 vaccine. V gave up 4 bases and J gave up 5 bases; unmatched junction bases: 6. This CDR3 region has 14 residues. Germline loops: CDR1 SGHDT, CDR2 YYEEEE. Turning to this clone: No antigen is known for it.

Here immunoSEQ multiplex PCR was the method, and the copy in TCRdb shows in-frame clones only, minus some. The top ten clones hold approximately 2.5% of a sample with roughly 120,000 clones, about 91% of them seen once. Findings and caveats of the study: Donors were mostly white British, more females; clonal diversity possibly underestimated. Repertoire sampling happened only post peak T cell response. Receipt of two AZD1222 doses was followed by a rise in Spike-specific TCR breadth and depth.

The sequenced sample was peripheral blood, obtained on day 0 of AZD1222 vaccination. This receptor was taken from an adult in good health. The V and J genes are TRBV5-6 and TRBJ2-1, with 7 nucleotides matching TRBD2. The CDR3: CASSEGGSHNEQFF. The CDR3 DNA reads as TGTGCCAGCAGCGAGGGCGGGAGTCACAATGAGCAGTTCTTC.